These 16 T cell receptor beta chains share one sample of origin, sequenced in a study of lymphopenia after photon versus proton radiotherapy. Clones were sequenced by immunoSEQ multiplex PCR, and TCRdb holds only the in-frame ones, with some missing. The sample shows 150,000 to 200,000 clones, about 85% of them seen only once. The sequenced sample was peripheral blood, obtained from a patient treated with photon-based radiotherapy. All receptors come from a man aged 50-60 years with gastric cancer.

The rearrangement joins TRBV5-1 to TRBJ2-1; D unresolved. The V gene's germline CDR1 is SGHRS and CDR2 YFSETQ. Trimming removed 2 bases from V and 3 bases from J, with 12 bases in between. The CDR3 covers 15 residues. For the CDR3, the DNA is TGCGCCAGCAGCTTACGGCTAGGAAACTACAATGAGCAGTTCTTC. This sequence encodes CASSLRLGNYNEQFF.

The chain uses TRBV6-5 and TRBJ1-1; 7 positions match TRBD1. This CDR3 has 16 residues. The germline V gene encodes CDR1 MNHEY and CDR2 SVGAGI. V shed 0 bases, J shed 7 bases, and the junction held 11 bases outside the gene matches. CDR3 amino acids: CASSYSGNRGSSEAFF. The CDR3 DNA reads TGTGCCAGCAGTTACTCAGGGAACAGGGGAAGTAGTGAAGCTTTCTTT.

This clone was found a few times. The gene calls are TRBV7-9 and TRBJ2-1; 15 bases line up with TRBD2. V lost 6 bases to trimming and J lost 5 bases; unmatched junction nucleotides: 11. This CDR3 spans 18 amino acids. Germline V gene lookup returns CDR1 SEHNR and CDR2 FQNEAQ (reference sequence). The CDR3 sequence: CASRRTSGRAYRDNEQFF. The CDR3 DNA reads TGTGCCAGCAGGCGGACTAGCGGGAGGGCCTATCGAGACAATGAGCAGTTCTTC.

The chain joins TRBV29-1 to TRBJ2-1; D is perhaps TRBD1 (7 bases). Germline assignment: CDR1 SQVTM and CDR2 ANQGSEA. The CDR3 loop spans 13 amino acids. The ends were cut back, 7 bases at V and 5 bases at J, with 15 bases in the middle. In nucleotides, the CDR3 is TGCAGCGCCGCGGGACAGCTACACAATGAGCAGTTCTTC. Translating it yields CSAAGQLHNEQFF.

The rearrangement joins TRBV7-9 to TRBJ2-6; 12 nucleotides line up with TRBD1. V lost 3 bases and J lost 2; bases outside the gene matches: 8. Per the germline V gene, CDR1 is SEHNR and CDR2 is FQNEAQ (reference sequence). CDR3 length: 19 residues. CDR3 nucleotides: TGTGCCAGCAGCTTCTGGGACAGGGGGCGCGGTACTGGGGCCAACGTCCTGACTTTC. Residues: CASSFWDRGRGTGANVLTF.

This chain uses TRBV6-5 with TRBJ2-6; the D is unclear. V was clipped by 6 bases and J by 3 bases, with 12 bases between them. Germline loops: CDR1 MNHEY, CDR2 SVGAGI. The CDR3 runs to 15 residues. This CDR3 is CASSRPSIGANVLTF. The CDR3 DNA reads as TGTGCCAGCAGCCGACCATCTATTGGGGCCAACGTCCTGACTTTC.

This sequence joins TRBV7-2 and TRBJ2-1; TRBD2 matches at 8 bases. Germline V CDR1 and CDR2: SGHTA, FQGNSA. The CDR3 loop spans 17 amino acids. V dropped 2 bases and J dropped 2; count of bases not matched to a gene: 8. The DNA of the CDR3 is TGTGCCAGCAGCTTACGTTCGGGGACTAGGACCTACAATGAGCAGTTCTTC. It translates to CASSLRSGTRTYNEQFF.

The chain uses TRBV27 and TRBJ1-1, with a tentative D call TRBD1 (5 bases). V lost 3 bases, J lost 11 bases, and 16 bases lay in between. CDR1 MNHEY and CDR2 SMNVEV come from the germline V gene (reference sequence). The CDR3 extends over 13 amino acids. CDR3 sequence: CASSFVRGMGAFF. As DNA, the CDR3 is TGTGCCAGCAGTTTTGTAAGGGGCATGGGGGCTTTCTTT.

This sequence joins TRBV6-5 and TRBJ2-7; the D is unclear. The germline V gene has CDR1 MNHEY and CDR2 SVGAGI. This CDR3 has 14 residues. Trimming pared 6 bases from V and 3 bases from J, leaving 15 bases between. CDR3 DNA sequence: TGTGCCAGCAGCCTAACTATCCAGAGCTACGAGCAGTACTTC. Its protein is CASSLTIQSYEQYF.

The gene calls are TRBV30 and TRBJ1-2; 10 bases are shared with TRBD1. V was pared by 3 bases and J by 4 bases, with 8 bases of the junction left unmatched. The CDR3 consists of 15 residues. CDR1 GTSNPN and CDR2 SVGIG come from the germline V gene (reference sequence). The CDR3 nucleotides are TGTGCCTGGAGAAAGCCGGGACAGGGGATCTATGGCTACACCTTC. It yields the protein CAWRKPGQGIYGYTF.

CDR3 region: CASSPQTFNSGANVLTF. CDR3 nucleotide sequence: TGTGCCAGCTCACCACAGACGTTCAACTCTGGGGCCAACGTCCTGACTTTC. V usage is TRBV18 and J usage is TRBJ2-6; D not resolved. Trimming shortened V by 1 base and J by 0 bases, and 10 bases separated the two germline ends. The length of the CDR3 is 17 residues. Germline loops: CDR1 KGHSH, CDR2 LQKENI.

The genes are TRBV27 and TRBJ1-3, with D maybe TRBD1 (5 bases). The CDR3 totals 17 residues. Germline CDR1 reads MNHEY; CDR2 reads SMNVEV (reference sequence). Trimming took off 5 bases at V and 0 bases at J, with 17 bases between the two ends. CDR3 in DNA: TGTGCCAGCAGTGATATGACGGGACGGTCCTCTGGAAACACCATATATTTT. Protein: CASSDMTGRSSGNTIYF.

This chain joins TRBV19 and TRBJ2-7; 8 bases are shared with TRBD2. Looked up from germline, CDR1 is LNHDA and CDR2 is SQIVND (reference sequence). The CDR3 runs 14 residues. With V trimmed by 7 bases and J by 0 bases, 5 bases remained unmatched. The CDR3 DNA follows: TGTGCCAGTAACCAAGCGGGAGACTCCTACGAGCAGTACTTC. Protein sequence: CASNQAGDSYEQYF.

The chain uses TRBV18 and TRBJ2-7, with 8 bases that match TRBD1. The germline gives CDR1 KGHSH, CDR2 LQKENI. V shed 4 bases and J 5 bases; nucleotides not matched to a gene: 10. The CDR3 sequence is 15 residues long. DNA for the CDR3: TGTGCCAGCTCACTCCTCGGACAGGGCAGTAACGAGCAGTACTTC. The encoded protein is CASSLLGQGSNEQYF.

V and J are TRBV7-3 and TRBJ2-3; 7 bases line up with TRBD1. This CDR3 is 19 amino acids long. Germline V CDR1 and CDR2: SGHTA, FQGTGA. Losses at the gene ends were 5 bases for V and 1 base for J; bases not matched to a gene: 18. The CDR3, as DNA: TGTGCCAGCAGCCCTAGCCGGGACAGCCGCCCCACTGGCACAGATACGCAGTATTTT. It codes for CASSPSRDSRPTGTDTQYF.

The V call is TRBV29-1, the J call TRBJ1-6; 10 positions agree with TRBD1. This CDR3 is 13 amino acids long. Germline V gives CDR1 SQVTM, CDR2 ANQGSEA. The trim removed 4 bases at V and 10 bases at J, leaving 4 bases unmatched. This CDR3 is CSVGGTGESPLHF. The CDR3 region has the DNA TGCAGCGTTGGGGGGACAGGGGAGTCACCCCTCCACTTT.